This T cell receptor (beta chain) was observed in a study of response to subunit inactivated influenza vaccine. General observations from the study: The authors suggested that few new T cells are recruited per seasonal influenza vaccination.

Germline V CDR1 and CDR2: MDHEN, SYDVKM. The CDR3 is 15 amino acids. V was clipped by 3 bases and J by 0 bases, with 10 bases between them. Each CDR3 protein gets one entry after TCRdb re-called the RT-PCR reads with MiXCR. The sample has hundreds of thousands of distinct CDR3 sequences; less than 15% are singletons. Of note for this clonotype: Its target is not known.

The source was PBMCs from blood, collected approximately 15 days before vaccination. This TCR derives from a man aged 45-65 years who received an inactivated influenza vaccine. This chain connects TRBV28 to TRBJ2-3; D is tentatively TRBD1 or TRBD2 (5 bases each). This chain's CDR3 is CASSFPRDSTDTQYF. DNA for the CDR3: TGTGCCAGCAGTTTCCCGAGGGACAGCACAGATACGCAGTATTTT.